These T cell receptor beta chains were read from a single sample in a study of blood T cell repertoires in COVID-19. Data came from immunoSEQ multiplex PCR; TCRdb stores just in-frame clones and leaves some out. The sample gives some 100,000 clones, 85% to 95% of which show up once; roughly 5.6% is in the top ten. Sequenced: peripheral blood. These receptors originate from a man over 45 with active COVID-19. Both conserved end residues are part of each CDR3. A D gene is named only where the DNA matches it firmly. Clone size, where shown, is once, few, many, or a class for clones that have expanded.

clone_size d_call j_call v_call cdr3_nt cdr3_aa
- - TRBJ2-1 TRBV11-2 TGTGCCAGCAGCCAAGTCCTCAGTGGTGAGCAGTTCTTC CASSQVLSGEQFF
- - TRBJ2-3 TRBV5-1 TGCGCCAGCACCTCGGGGGCAGATACGCAGTATTTT CASTSGADTQYF
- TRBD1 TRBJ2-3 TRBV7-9 TGTGCCAGCAGCTTAGATTCAGGGGGCCGAAGGACAGATACGCAGTATTTT CASSLDSGGRRTDTQYF
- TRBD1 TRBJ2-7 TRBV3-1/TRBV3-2 TGTGCCAGCAGCCAGGGGATGGGACAGGCCAGCTCCTACGAGCAGTACTTC CASSQGMGQASSYEQYF
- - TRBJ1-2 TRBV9 TGTGCCAGCAGCGTAGAAGGGGGTCAAGGCTACACCTTC CASSVEGGQGYTF
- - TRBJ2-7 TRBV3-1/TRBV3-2 TGTGCCAGCAGCCAGACAGGTCTCCCCTACGAGCAGTACTTC CASSQTGLPYEQYF
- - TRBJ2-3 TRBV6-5 TGTGCCAGCAGTTACCGTCATACTAGCATAAGTACGCAGTATTTT CASSYRHTSISTQYF
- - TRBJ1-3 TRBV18 TGTGCCAGCTCACCGGAGAGCTCTGGAAACACCATATATTTT CASSPESSGNTIYF
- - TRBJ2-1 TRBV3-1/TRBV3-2 TGTGCCAGCAGCCAAGTACCCGAGGGTGAGCAGTTCTTC CASSQVPEGEQFF
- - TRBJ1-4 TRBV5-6 TGTGCCAGCAGCCTCCTGACAGATCGTAATGAAAAACTGTTTTTT CASSLLTDRNEKLFF
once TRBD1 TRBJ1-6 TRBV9 TGTGCCAGCAGCGTAGCTACAGGGGACTCACCCCTCCACTTT CASSVATGDSPLHF
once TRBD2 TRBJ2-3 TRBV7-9 TGTGCCAGCAGCCTGGGACTAGAGGCCGATACGCAGTATTTT CASSLGLEADTQYF
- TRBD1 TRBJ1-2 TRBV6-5 TGTGCCAGCAGATGGACCTCCGGGACAGGCTATGGCTACACCTTC CASRWTSGTGYGYTF
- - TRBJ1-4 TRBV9 TGTGCCAGCAGCGTAGGGGGCCTGGGTGAAAAACTGTTTTTT CASSVGGLGEKLFF
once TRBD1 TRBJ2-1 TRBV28 TGTGCCAGCAGATCCGGACAGGGGGCTAGTGGTGAGCAGTTCTTC CASRSGQGASGEQFF
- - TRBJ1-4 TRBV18 TGTGCCAGCTCACCGGGGAGGGGCTCAACTAATGAAAAACTGTTTTTT CASSPGRGSTNEKLFF